Sequencing of this T cell receptor (beta chain) was carried out in a study of a mutant IDH1 vaccine in newly diagnosed glioma. Study in general: Mean patient age was around 40 years; about 60% were male and roughly 38% female. Patients' prior therapy spanned radiotherapy, temozolomide, or both; most underwent both. Study results and limitations: Seemingly, pseudoprogression had no relation to changes in the top peripheral T cell clonotypes.

Details on this clone: Its antigen is still unknown.

Time point given: baseline, week 1 (first vaccination visit). The treatment here: pre-vaccination baseline after standard-of-care therapy. Donors' newly diagnosed IDH1-mutant WHO grade 3 or 4 astrocytomas lacked nuclear ATRX. The protocol was immunoSEQ multiplex PCR, while the TCRdb copy is restricted to in-frame clones and leaves out a portion. The table shows about 92,000 clones, with about four fifths occurring only once. V gave up 4 bases and J gave up 9 bases; unmatched junction bases: 5. Germline V CDR1 and CDR2: SNHLY, FYNNEI. The CDR3 consists of 13 residues. The chain combines TRBV2 with TRBJ2-1, with 8 bases lining up with TRBD1. The material was PBMCs, obtained from a glioma patient treated with radiotherapy, temozolomide or both. The TCR originated in a man aged 40-50 years with glioma. For the CDR3, the DNA is TGTGCCAGCAGTGGACAGGGGATGGGTGAGCAGTTCTTC. Residues: CASSGQGMGEQFF.